This TCR beta chain comes out of a study of shared clonotypes between healthy human individuals. The wider study: Each donor's CD8 memory used one plate, CD8 naive two, each CD4 subset three.

Recent vaccinations or acute infections were absent in the healthy HIV-negative adult donors. The table came from immunoSEQ multiplex PCR; TCRdb's copy has only in-frame clones and leaves some out. The sample consists of approximately 1,500,000 clones, 95% to 99% of them appearing once. V was shortened by 6 bases and J by 0 bases, with 10 bases between the two germline ends. The CDR3 is made up of 14 amino acids. Germline V lookup: CDR1 MNHNS, CDR2 SASEGT. The sequencing sample was made of naive CD4+ T cells sorted from blood. Described subset: CD45RA+ positively selected. The sequence came from a man younger than 40 in good health. The rearrangement joins TRBV6-1 to TRBJ2-3, with D hard to call. This CDR3 is CASSPTTSTDTQYF. The CDR3 DNA reads TGTGCCAGCAGCCCCACGACTAGCACAGATACGCAGTATTTT.